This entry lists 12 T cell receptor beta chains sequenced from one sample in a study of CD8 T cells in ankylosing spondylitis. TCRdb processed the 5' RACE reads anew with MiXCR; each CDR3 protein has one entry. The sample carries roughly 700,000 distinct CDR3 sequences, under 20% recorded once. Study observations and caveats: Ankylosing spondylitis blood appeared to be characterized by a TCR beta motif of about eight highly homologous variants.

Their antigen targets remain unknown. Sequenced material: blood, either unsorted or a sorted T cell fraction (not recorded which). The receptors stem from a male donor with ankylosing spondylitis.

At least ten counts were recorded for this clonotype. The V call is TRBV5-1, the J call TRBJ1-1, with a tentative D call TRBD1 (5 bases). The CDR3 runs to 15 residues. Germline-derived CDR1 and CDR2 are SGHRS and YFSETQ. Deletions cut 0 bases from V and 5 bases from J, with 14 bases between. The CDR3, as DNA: TGCGCCAGCAGCTTGGCCCAGGGAAGTAGGACTGAAGCTTTCTTT. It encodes CASSLAQGSRTEAFF.

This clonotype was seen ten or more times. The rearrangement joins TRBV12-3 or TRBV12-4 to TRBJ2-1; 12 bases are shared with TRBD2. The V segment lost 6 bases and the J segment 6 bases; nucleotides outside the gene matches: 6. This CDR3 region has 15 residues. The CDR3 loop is CASSLAGGLINEQFF. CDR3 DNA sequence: TGTGCCAGCAGCCTAGCGGGAGGGCTGATCAATGAGCAGTTCTTC.

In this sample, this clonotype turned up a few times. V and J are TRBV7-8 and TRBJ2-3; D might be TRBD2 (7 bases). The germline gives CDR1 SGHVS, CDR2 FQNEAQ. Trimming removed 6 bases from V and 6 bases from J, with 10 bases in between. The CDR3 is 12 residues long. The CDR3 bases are TGTGCCAGCAGTGCGGGGGCGGATACGCAGTATTTT. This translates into CASSAGADTQYF.

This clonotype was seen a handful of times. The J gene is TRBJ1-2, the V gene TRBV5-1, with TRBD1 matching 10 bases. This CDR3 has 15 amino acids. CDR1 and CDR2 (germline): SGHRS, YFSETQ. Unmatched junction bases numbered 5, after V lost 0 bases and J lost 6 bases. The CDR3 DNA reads TGCGCCAGCAGCTTGGCCGGGACAGGGGTGAATGGCTACACCTTC. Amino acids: CASSLAGTGVNGYTF.

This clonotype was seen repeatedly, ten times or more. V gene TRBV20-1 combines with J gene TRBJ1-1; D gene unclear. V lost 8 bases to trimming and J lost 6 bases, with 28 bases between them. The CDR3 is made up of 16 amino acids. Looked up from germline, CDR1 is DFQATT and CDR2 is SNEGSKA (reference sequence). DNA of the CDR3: TGCAGTATCGAGCCCCTGTCGACCGGGAGCAAGGCTGAAGCTTTCTTT. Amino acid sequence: CSIEPLSTGSKAEAFF.

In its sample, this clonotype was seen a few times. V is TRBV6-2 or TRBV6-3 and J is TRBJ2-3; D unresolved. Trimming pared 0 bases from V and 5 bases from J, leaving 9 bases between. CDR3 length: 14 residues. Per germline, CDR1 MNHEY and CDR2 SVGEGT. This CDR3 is CASSYSRTGDTQYF. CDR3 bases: TGTGCCAGCAGTTACTCGAGGACGGGAGATACGCAGTATTTT.

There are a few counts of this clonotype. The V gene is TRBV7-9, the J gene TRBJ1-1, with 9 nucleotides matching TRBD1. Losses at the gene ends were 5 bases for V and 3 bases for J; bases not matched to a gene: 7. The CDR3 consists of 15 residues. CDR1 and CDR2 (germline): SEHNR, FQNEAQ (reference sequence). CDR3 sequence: CASSPRDRVHTEAFF. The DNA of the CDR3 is TGTGCCAGCAGCCCCCGGGACAGGGTGCACACTGAAGCTTTCTTT.

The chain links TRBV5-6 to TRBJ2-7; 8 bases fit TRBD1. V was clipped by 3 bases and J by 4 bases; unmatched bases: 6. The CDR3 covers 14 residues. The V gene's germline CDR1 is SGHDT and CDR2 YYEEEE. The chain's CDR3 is CASSYTTGVYEQYF. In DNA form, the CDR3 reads TGTGCCAGCAGCTATACGACAGGGGTTTACGAGCAGTACTTC.

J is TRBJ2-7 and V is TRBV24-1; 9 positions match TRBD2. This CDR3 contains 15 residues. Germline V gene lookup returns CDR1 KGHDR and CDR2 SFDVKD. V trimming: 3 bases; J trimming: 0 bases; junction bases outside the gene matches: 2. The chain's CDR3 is CATSDPTSGSYEQYF. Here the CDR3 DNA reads TGTGCCACCAGTGATCCGACTAGCGGCTCCTACGAGCAGTACTTC.

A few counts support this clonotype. The CDR3 region is CSAPGRRGSTNEKLFF. CDR3 nucleotide sequence: TGCAGTGCTCCTGGTAGGAGGGGATCGACTAATGAAAAACTGTTTTTT. V is TRBV20-1 and J is TRBJ1-4; TRBD1 is a possible D gene (5 bases). The V and J ends lost 5 bases and 2 bases respectively, with 18 bases between them. The CDR3 has 16 residues. CDR1 and CDR2 (germline): DFQATT, SNEGSKA (reference sequence).

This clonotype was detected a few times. The CDR3 protein is CASSLADRGTHEQYF. The CDR3 DNA reads TGCGCCAGCAGCTTGGCCGACAGGGGAACCCACGAGCAGTACTTC. This rearrangement joins TRBV5-1 to TRBJ2-7, with 8 bases matching TRBD1. This CDR3 comprises 15 residues. Trimming at V came to 0 bases and at J to 5 bases, leaving 7 bases not matched to a gene. Germline CDR1 is SGHRS and CDR2 is YFSETQ.

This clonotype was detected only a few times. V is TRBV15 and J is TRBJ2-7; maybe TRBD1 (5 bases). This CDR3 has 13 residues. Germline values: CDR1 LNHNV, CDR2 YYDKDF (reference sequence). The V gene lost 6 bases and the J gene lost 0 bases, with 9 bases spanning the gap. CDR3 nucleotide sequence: TGTGCCACCAGACAGGATTACTCCTACGAGCAGTACTTC. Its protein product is CATRQDYSYEQYF.